The TCR beta chain under discussion was sequenced for a study of blood T cell repertoires in COVID-19. Study details: COVID-19 samples from acute and convalescent phases originated in the United States, Italy and Spain. T cells, B-cell-depleted T cells, or PBMCs supplied cDNA or gDNA.

Under the authors' procedure: Counts of nucleated cells, estimated from reference gene primer amplification, were obtained. Data came from immunoSEQ multiplex PCR; TCRdb stores just in-frame clones and leaves some out. That table gives V, J and clone size, and the DNA gave D and trimming. The profile shows some 22,000 clones, 88% of them singletons. After removal of 7 bases from V and 6 bases from J, the junction contained 10 bases not matched to a gene. The CDR3 is 15 residues long. Germline CDR1 SGHTA, CDR2 FQGNSA. The source is a man aged 70 or older in a cohort sampled during active COVID-19. This chain uses TRBV7-2 with TRBJ2-1; 9 nucleotides align to TRBD1. The specimen was peripheral blood. In DNA, the CDR3 is TGTGCCAGCACCTCCGGGACAGGGTTCGTCAATGAGCAGTTCTTC. Translating gives CASTSGTGFVNEQFF.